This section outlines one T cell receptor beta chain sequence together with its context. Its target is not known. This CDR3 comprises 18 residues. V shed 3 bases and J 7 bases; nucleotides not matched to a gene: 9. CDR1 is MGHRA, CDR2 YSYEKL, per germline. Sequencing was performed with immunoSEQ multiplex PCR; in TCRdb, only in-frame clones are kept and a portion is missing. Of some 150,000 clones listed, over 75% are singletons. This entry is derived from a study of T cell responses to AZD1222 COVID-19 vaccine. Overall study results and limits: Among spike-specific TCRs, nearly half reportedly target unmutated variant regions. Two doses of AZD1222 preceded a rise in Spike-specific TCR breadth and depth. Only five to seven individuals given AZD1222 were seropositive at baseline. Donors in the cohort were predominantly white British and more often female, and clonal diversity was possibly underestimated.

The sequence came from an adult in good health. The J gene is TRBJ2-1, the V gene TRBV4-1; TRBD2 matches 16 bases. Source: peripheral blood, taken on day 0 of AZD1222 vaccination. CDR3 sequence (DNA): TGCGCCAGCAGCCAGGGACTAGCGGGAGGGGTTGAGGGGAATGAGCAGTTCTTC. Amino acid sequence: CASSQGLAGGVEGNEQFF.